A single sample gave rise to the 18 T cell receptor beta chains below, sequenced in a study of regulatory T cells in long-lasting Graves disease. Time point defined: newly diagnosed GD, antithyroid drugs for less than 3 months. Making the TCR library involved RNA that had been extracted from PBMCs. Arm-PCR with iRepertoire HTBI primers amplified the CDR3 regions for these TCR beta libraries. TCRdb itself ran the multiplex PCR reads through MiXCR, one entry per CDR3 protein. The sample includes roughly 530,000 distinct CDR3 sequences, about 16% of them seen just once. This same sample was also taken into another study, of T cells in Graves' hyperthyroidism and ophthalmopathy.

Specimen: peripheral blood mononuclear cells (PBMCs), collected at new diagnosis, from a patient treated with antithyroid drugs. The receptors shown here come from a woman aged 40 to 65 with Graves disease.

About this clonotype itself: A read error may be the cause here, since a much bigger clone is one base away. V and J are TRBV3-1 and TRBJ1-1, with D hard to call. CDR1 and CDR2 from the germline V gene are LGHDT and YNNKEL (reference sequence). The CDR3 covers 15 residues. The CDR3 reads CANSQVLLSGTEAFF. CDR3 in DNA: TGTGCCAACAGCCAGGTCTTGCTAAGTGGGACTGAAGCTTTCTTT. Supplemented by reference TRBV3-1 and TRBJ1-1, the full variable domain reads DTAVSQTPKYLVTQMGNDKSIKCEQNLGHDTMYWYKQDSKKFLKIMFSYNNKELIINETVPNRFSPKSPDKAHLNLHINSLELGDSAVYFCANSQVLLSGTEAFFGQGTRLTVV.

The genes are TRBV18 and TRBJ1-2; 9 bases match TRBD1. Trimming removed 8 bases from V and 1 base from J; junction bases left unmatched: 11. This CDR3 is built from 16 residues. CDR1 KGHSH and CDR2 LQKENI come from the germline V gene. The CDR3 region is CASPSYRGQNNYGYTF. In DNA, the CDR3 is TGTGCCAGCCCATCATACAGGGGGCAAAATAACTATGGCTACACCTTC.

This clonotype was observed at least ten times. The chain recombines TRBV30 with TRBJ1-5; D remains unclear. The CDR3 is 13 amino acids. V lost 1 base to trimming and J lost 4 bases, with 8 bases between them. Per the germline V gene, CDR1 is GTSNPN and CDR2 is SVGIG (reference sequence). In nucleotides, the CDR3 is TGTGCCTGGAGTGAAACAGAAAATCAGCCCCAGCATTTT. Protein sequence: CAWSETENQPQHF.

The chain combines TRBV7-9 with TRBJ1-6, with 10 bases identical to TRBD1. Germline CDR1 and CDR2: SEHNR and FQNEAQ (reference sequence). This CDR3 region has 15 residues. The ends lost 5 bases at V and 10 bases at J; junction bases unmatched: 8. Written as DNA, the CDR3 is TGTGCCAGCAGCCCCCGGGACAGGGGAGGATCACCCCTCCACTTT. Translating gives CASSPRDRGGSPLHF.

This clonotype was counted between two and nine times. The chain uses TRBV5-1 and TRBJ2-7, with D maybe TRBD1 (5 bases). Looked up from germline, CDR1 is SGHRS and CDR2 is YFSETQ. Between the trimmed V and J ends, which lost 3 bases and 6 bases, there was a span of 19 bases. This CDR3 is 15 amino acids long. CDR3: CASSSSVGLQGEQYF. In nucleotides, the CDR3 is TGCGCCAGCAGCTCATCCGTCGGGCTCCAGGGCGAGCAGTACTTC. Variable domain in full (rest from reference TRBV5-1 and TRBJ2-7): KAGVTQTPRYLIKTRGQQVTLSCSPISGHRSVSWYQQTPGQGLQFLFEYFSETQRNKGNFPGRFSGRQFSNSRSEMNVSTLELGDSALYLCASSSSVGLQGEQYFGPGTRLTVT.

This clonotype occurred a few times. This rearrangement joins TRBV19 to TRBJ2-7; 14 positions match TRBD2. Germline CDR1 and CDR2: LNHDA and SQIVND (reference sequence). V was pared by 9 bases and J by 2 bases, with 18 bases of the junction left unmatched. This CDR3 is built from 19 residues. This CDR3 is CASSPRPGTSGGSTYEQYF. The DNA for the CDR3 is TGTGCCAGCTCCCCTCGGCCCGGGACTAGCGGGGGCTCTACCTACGAGCAGTACTTC.

This clonotype has ten or more counts. The chain has TRBV6-1 and TRBJ1-4; D is undetermined. Looked up from germline, CDR1 is MNHNS and CDR2 is SASEGT. Trimming left V 5 bases short and J 8 bases short, with 15 bases between. This CDR3 has 14 residues. In nucleotides, the CDR3 is TGTGCCAGCAGTAAGGGCAGAGACGACGAAAAACTGTTTTTT. It translates to CASSKGRDDEKLFF.

The chain employs TRBV15 and TRBJ1-6, with 9 positions matching TRBD1. Trimming took 3 bases from V and 7 from J; bases not matched to a gene: 4. CDR3 length: 15 amino acids. Germline-derived CDR1 and CDR2 are LNHNV and YYDKDF (reference sequence). The CDR3 DNA reads as TGTGCCACCAGCAGCTCCGGGACAGGGAATTCACCCCTCCACTTT. Its protein is CATSSSGTGNSPLHF.

This clonotype was picked up many times. The chain links TRBV12-3 or TRBV12-4 to TRBJ2-3, with 9 bases aligning to TRBD2. The CDR3 is 15 amino acids. The V segment lost 6 bases and the J segment 4 bases; nucleotides outside the gene matches: 8. CDR3 protein: CASRQSGGRADTQYF. CDR3 coding DNA: TGTGCCAGCAGACAAAGCGGGGGGCGGGCAGATACGCAGTATTTT.

The table lists this clonotype with many counts. The chain employs TRBV12-3 or TRBV12-4 and TRBJ1-4; 8 bases match TRBD1. The ends lost 2 bases at V and 8 bases at J; junction bases unmatched: 7. The CDR3 has 15 amino acids. The CDR3 spells CASSLSTGAGEKLFF. CDR3 coding DNA: TGTGCCAGCAGTTTATCGACAGGGGCAGGGGAAAAACTGTTTTTT.

J is TRBJ2-5 and V is TRBV6-2 or TRBV6-3; 7 nucleotides match TRBD2. V was pared by 5 bases and J by 4 bases, with 7 bases of the junction left unmatched. This CDR3 has 14 amino acids. Germline CDR1 is MNHEY and CDR2 is SVGEGT. The CDR3 DNA reads as TGTGCCAGCAGTGAAGGCGGGGGAGGAGAGACCCAGTACTTC. It is translated as CASSEGGGGETQYF.

This clonotype occurred many times. V usage is TRBV11-2 and J usage is TRBJ2-4; D perhaps matches TRBD1 (6 bases). The CDR3 spans 16 residues. V lost 4 bases, J lost 0 bases, and 13 bases lay in between. The V gene's germline CDR1 is SGHAT and CDR2 FQNNGV. The CDR3 is CASSSIWTEAKNIQYF. The CDR3 DNA is TGTGCCAGCAGCTCAATATGGACAGAAGCCAAAAACATTCAGTACTTC.

V usage is TRBV6-9 and J usage is TRBJ2-2; no reliable D call. V was cut by 3 bases and J by 10 bases, with 9 bases left in between. CDR1 is MNHGY and CDR2 is SVAAGI in the germline V gene. The CDR3 has 12 amino acids. The CDR3 coding sequence is TGTGCCAGCAGTTACTCTCTAATGGAGCTGTTTTTT. This codes for CASSYSLMELFF.

This clonotype was detected many times. This chain uses TRBV6-1 with TRBJ2-3; 9 bases are shared with TRBD2. The CDR3 has 14 amino acids. The germline V gene encodes CDR1 MNHNS and CDR2 SASEGT. V lost 6 bases, J lost 2 bases, and 3 bases stayed unmatched. The chain's CDR3 is CASSLAGDTDTQYF. The CDR3 DNA follows: TGTGCCAGCAGCTTAGCGGGGGACACAGATACGCAGTATTTT.

The chain recombines TRBV20-1 with TRBJ1-4; possible D gene TRBD1, 6 bases. CDR3 size: 15 residues. V dropped 3 bases and J dropped 6 bases, with 17 bases sitting between them. The V gene's germline CDR1 is DFQATT and CDR2 SNEGSKA (reference sequence). CDR3 nucleotide sequence: TGCAGTGCTAGGTCAAGTGGACAGATTTATGAAAAACTGTTTTTT. Encoded protein: CSARSSGQIYEKLFF.

This clonotype was seen repeatedly, ten times or more. The rearrangement joins TRBV28 to TRBJ1-3; unclear D gene. V was trimmed by 5 bases and J by 0 bases, leaving 5 bases between them. The CDR3 has 13 residues. From germline, CDR1 is MDHEN and CDR2 SYDVKM. This CDR3 reads CASSPLSGNTIYF. For the CDR3, the DNA is TGTGCCAGCAGTCCGCTCTCTGGAAACACCATATATTTT. Together with reference TRBV28 and TRBJ1-3, the CDR3 gives the full variable domain: DVKVTQSSRYLVKRTGEKVFLECVQDMDHENMFWYRQDPGLGLRLIYFSYDVKMKEKGDIPEGYSVSREKKERFSLILESASTNQTSMYLCASSPLSGNTIYFGEGSWLTVV.

The V gene is TRBV19, the J gene TRBJ1-1; no clear D. Trimming removed 4 bases from V and 1 base from J, with 19 bases in between. Germline-derived CDR1 and CDR2 are LNHDA and SQIVND (reference sequence). The CDR3 sequence is 17 residues long. CDR3 sequence: CASSTAKGLATNTEAFF. The CDR3, as DNA: TGTGCCAGTAGTACCGCGAAGGGTTTGGCTACGAACACTGAAGCTTTCTTT.

Ten or more counts support this clonotype. The chain is built from TRBV30 and TRBJ1-1; D is unresolved. V lost 0 bases and J 2 bases, leaving 7 bases between the germline ends. This CDR3 comprises 13 residues. Per the germline V gene, CDR1 is GTSNPN and CDR2 is SVGIG (reference sequence). This CDR3 is CAWSVSLNTEAFF. The CDR3 nucleotides are TGTGCCTGGAGTGTATCCCTTAACACTGAAGCTTTCTTT.